The 24 T cell receptor beta chains in this list originate from one sample, sequenced in a study of tumor-infiltrating lymphocytes in oesophageal squamous cell carcinoma. From the PCR reads, TCRdb called clonotypes with MiXCR, one entry per CDR3 protein. The sample includes about 17,000 distinct CDR3 sequences, about 50% seen only once; the top ten take around 42%. The sample was normal esophageal tissue next to the tumor. The receptor source for this set is a female donor with esophageal squamous cell carcinoma.

The chain employs TRBV7-2 and TRBJ2-3; D is perhaps TRBD2 (6 bases). V lost 6 bases to trimming and J lost 0 bases, with 16 bases between them. CDR1 is SGHTA, CDR2 FQGNSA, per germline. The CDR3 runs to 16 residues. This CDR3 reads CASSPKIAASTDTQYF. The CDR3 DNA is TGTGCCAGCAGTCCGAAAATAGCGGCTAGCACAGATACGCAGTATTTT.

This clonotype has a count of ten or more. The chain combines TRBV2 with TRBJ2-3, with 9 bases lining up with TRBD2. This CDR3 has 16 residues. Germline assignment: CDR1 SNHLY and CDR2 FYNNEI. V was pared by 2 bases and J by 2 bases, with 5 bases of the junction left unmatched. The CDR3, as DNA: TGTGCCAGCAGTGAAAGGCCTAGCGGGGCCACAGATACGCAGTATTTT. Its protein is CASSERPSGATDTQYF.

The J gene is TRBJ2-4, the V gene TRBV27; D tentatively fits TRBD1 or TRBD2 (5 bases each). The CDR3 is 13 amino acids. The V and J ends lost 3 bases and 8 bases respectively, with 11 bases between them. The germline gives CDR1 MNHEY, CDR2 SMNVEV (reference sequence). The DNA of the CDR3 is TGTGCCAGCAGTTTGAGTAAGGGACACATTCAGTACTTC. Protein: CASSLSKGHIQYF.

The chain carries TRBV6-1 and TRBJ2-3; D is ambiguous. Gene TRBJ2-7 matches the end of the DNA better, so the J call may be wrong. Germline CDR1 is MNHNS and CDR2 is SASEGT. The CDR3 consists of 11 residues. This chain's CDR3 is CASSEDEEQYF. The CDR3 region has the DNA TGTGCCAGCAGTGAAGATGAGGAGCAGTACTTC.

This chain joins TRBV6-6 and TRBJ2-6, with D perhaps given as TRBD1 or TRBD2 (6 bases each). Trimming removed 2 bases at V and 1 base at J, with 15 bases between. The germline CDR1 and CDR2 sequences are MNHNY and SVGAGI (reference sequence). This CDR3 has 18 residues. The CDR3 sequence is CASSYQGQGGSGANVLTF. The CDR3 bases are TGTGCCAGCAGTTACCAGGGGCAGGGAGGATCTGGGGCCAACGTCCTGACTTTC.

This clonotype was seen ten or more times. The chain employs TRBV5-1 and TRBJ1-1; tentatively, D is TRBD1 (5 bases). V lost 4 bases and J 3 bases, leaving 16 bases between the germline ends. Germline values: CDR1 SGHRS, CDR2 YFSETQ. The CDR3 runs to 15 residues. This CDR3 is CASSPEVQEDTEAFF. The DNA of the CDR3 is TGCGCCAGCAGCCCCGAGGTACAGGAGGACACTGAAGCTTTCTTT.

In the case of this clonotype: A read error is likely, as this CDR3 ends without the conserved phenylalanine or tryptophan. The DNA is left out, because the CDR3 cannot be placed on it with certainty; the CDR3 is given as TCRdb lists it. This sequence joins TRBV7-6 and TRBJ2-6; the D call in the table, TRBD1, was not verified against the DNA. The length of the CDR3 is 15 amino acids, counting both ends. In germline, CDR1 is SGHVS, CDR2 FNYEAQ. CDR3 loop: CASSWTGPYEQYFGN.

This clonotype was picked up many times. The chain has TRBV6-1 and TRBJ1-5; D is undetermined. The CDR3 sequence is 12 residues long. The V end was cut by 6 bases, the J end by 3 bases, with 6 bases between. Germline V gene sequence: CDR1 MNHNS, CDR2 SASEGT. The CDR3 nucleotides are TGTGCCAGCAGCCTAGACAATCAGCCCCAGCATTTT. Translated, it gives CASSLDNQPQHF.

The V call is TRBV6-8, the J call TRBJ2-5, with no clear D. Judging by the DNA end, TRBJ2-3 fits better; the J call may be wrong. Germline values: CDR1 MNHGY, CDR2 SAAAGT. The CDR3 is 15 residues long. CDR3 in amino acids: CASSALKLSTDTQYF. Here the CDR3 DNA reads TGTGCCAGCAGTGCTCTAAAGCTCAGCACAGATACGCAGTATTTT.

Relative to its sample, this clonotype is medium-sized (0.01 to 0.1%). The J gene is TRBJ2-1, the V gene TRBV27; a weak D match, TRBD1 (6 bases). The V end was cut by 2 bases, the J end by 2 bases, with 10 bases between. Germline lookup yields CDR1 MNHEY and CDR2 SMNVEV (reference sequence). CDR3 length equals 15 residues. CDR3 nucleotides: TGTGCCAGCAGTTTACTGGGGGCTACCTACAATGAGCAGTTCTTC. Translated: CASSLLGATYNEQFF.

This chain connects TRBV2 to TRBJ1-2; 8 bases are shared with TRBD1. The germline V gene has CDR1 SNHLY and CDR2 FYNNEI. V gave up 5 bases and J gave up 6 bases; unmatched junction bases: 11. The CDR3 extends over 15 amino acids. Written as DNA, the CDR3 is TGTGCCAGCAGTTCCCGGACAGGGAGTAGCGATGGCTACACCTTC. It yields the protein CASSSRTGSSDGYTF. Full variable domain (outside the CDR3, taken from reference TRBV2 and TRBJ1-2): EPEVTQTPSHQVTQMGQEVILRCVPISNHLYFYWYRQILGQKVEFLVSFYNNEISEKSEIFDDQFSVERPDGSNFTLKIRSTKLEDSAMYFCASSSRTGSSDGYTFGSGTRLTVV.

As for this clonotype: No conserved phenylalanine or tryptophan is present at the end of the CDR3, so a read error is the likely explanation. No DNA is shown, since the ends of the CDR3 on it are uncertain; the CDR3 is the one TCRdb lists. This rearrangement joins TRBV7-2 to TRBJ2-6; the table gives TRBD2 as D, unverified against the DNA. The CDR3 has 9 residues if both end residues are counted. Per germline, CDR1 SGHTA and CDR2 FQGNSA. CDR3: CASNQVAGG.

This chain joins TRBV12-3 or TRBV12-4 and TRBJ2-2, with 9 bases matching TRBD1. The CDR3 has 15 residues. V lost 6 bases and J lost 6; bases outside the gene matches: 8. CDR3 region: CASRSGTGSAGELFF. CDR3 bases: TGTGCCAGCAGGTCCGGGACAGGGTCCGCCGGGGAGCTGTTTTTT.

This clonotype has only one observation. J is TRBJ2-5 and V is TRBV27, with D tentatively TRBD1 or TRBD2 (5 bases each). V was cut by 3 bases and J by 5 bases, with 16 bases left in between. CDR3 length: 15 amino acids. Looked up from germline, CDR1 is MNHEY and CDR2 is SMNVEV (reference sequence). CDR3 region: CASSFNPGTGETQYF. CDR3 nucleotides: TGTGCCAGCAGTTTTAACCCAGGGACCGGGGAGACCCAGTACTTC.

This clonotype came up a few times. The V call is TRBV7-2, the J call TRBJ2-6, with no clear D. Germline values: CDR1 SGHTA, CDR2 FQGNSA. This CDR3 has 17 residues. V was trimmed by 1 base and J by 0 bases, leaving 10 bases between them. The CDR3 DNA follows: TGTGCCAGCAGCTTAGGGGCTCAAGGCTCTGGGGCCAACGTCCTGACTTTC. Protein: CASSLGAQGSGANVLTF.

This clonotype showed up many times. The chain has TRBV19 and TRBJ1-1, with D possibly matching TRBD1 (6 bases). The V gene lost 3 bases and the J gene lost 0 bases, with 11 bases spanning the gap. This CDR3 is built from 15 residues. The germline V gene encodes CDR1 LNHDA and CDR2 SQIVND (reference sequence). The CDR3 region has the DNA TGTGCCAGTAGTATGGTAACAGGGTTGAACACTGAAGCTTTCTTT. Translated, it gives CASSMVTGLNTEAFF.

Details on this clonotype: Here the CDR3 omits its conserved ending phenylalanine or tryptophan, so a read error is the likely source. Because the CDR3's place on the DNA is in doubt, the DNA is left out and the CDR3 is given as listed by TCRdb. This chain connects TRBV7-6 to TRBJ2-7; the listed D gene, TRBD2, was not tested against the DNA. Germline values: CDR1 SGHVS, CDR2 FNYEAQ. Inclusive of both ends, the CDR3 amounts to 8 amino acids. The CDR3 loop reads CASSLGAG.

The chain employs TRBV7-9 and TRBJ1-1; tentatively, D is TRBD1 (5 bases). The V gene's germline CDR1 is SEHNR and CDR2 FQNEAQ (reference sequence). V lost 4 bases and J lost 1, with 10 bases in between. This CDR3 contains 14 residues. CDR3 sequence reads: CASSSTGENTEAFF. The CDR3 nucleotides read TGTGCCAGCAGCTCCACAGGTGAGAACACTGAAGCTTTCTTT.

This clonotype came up many times. Because the CDR3 is missing its conserved closing phenylalanine or tryptophan, this is likely a read error. The limits of the CDR3 on the DNA are not certain, so only TCRdb's listed CDR3 is given. This chain uses TRBV6-1 with TRBJ2-6. Germline V gives CDR1 MNHNS, CDR2 SASEGT. The CDR3 is made up of 8 amino acids, end residues included. CDR3: CASSEALP.

This chain links TRBV7-4 with TRBJ2-3, with a possible D match to TRBD1 (5 bases). CDR1 SGHVT and CDR2 SQSDAQ come from the germline V gene. The CDR3 has 13 residues. Trimming took off 2 bases at V and 5 bases at J, with 8 bases between the two ends. CDR3 sequence (DNA): TGTGCCAGCAGCTTATCAGGGCAAGATACGCAGTATTTT. Protein: CASSLSGQDTQYF.

Details on this clonotype: The junction departs from germline at one end; a sequencing error may be responsible. The chain has TRBV10-3 and TRBJ2-3; D perhaps matches TRBD1 (5 bases). Germline V gene data show CDR1 as ENHRY and CDR2 as SYGVKD. This CDR3 is built from 13 residues. The CDR3 nucleotides are TGTGCCATCGGTCCGCGAGTGGACACTGAAGCATTCTTT. Translating gives CAIGPRVDTEAFF.

This clonotype was picked up many times. A much larger clonotype is one base distant, so this may be a read error. V gene TRBV27 combines with J gene TRBJ2-4; perhaps TRBD2 as D (6 bases). Germline V lookup: CDR1 MNHEY, CDR2 SMNVEV (reference sequence). This CDR3 spans 18 amino acids. V lost 2 bases and J 13 bases, leaving 30 bases between the germline ends. The DNA for the CDR3 is TGTGCCAGCAGTTTACCCACTCACAGGACTAAGGAGAGTAATGAGCAGTACTTC. It specifies CASSLPTHRTKESNEQYF.

V is TRBV10-3 and J is TRBJ2-7; weak D call: TRBD1 (6 bases). The CDR3 runs to 13 residues. Germline CDR1 is ENHRY and CDR2 is SYGVKD. V was clipped by 5 bases and J by 2 bases, with 10 bases between them. This chain's CDR3 is CAISLTGAYEQYF. Here the CDR3 DNA reads TGTGCCATCAGTTTGACAGGAGCCTACGAGCAGTACTTC.

This clonotype was observed at least ten times. CDR3: CAISESRYGYTF. CDR3 bases: TGTGCCATCAGTGAGTCAAGATATGGCTACACCTTC. The chain joins TRBV10-3 to TRBJ1-2; D not certain. The length of the CDR3 is 12 residues. CDR1 and CDR2 (germline): ENHRY, SYGVKD. The germline V and J ends were trimmed by 0 bases and 5 bases, with 4 bases remaining between them.